One sample yielded the 7 T cell receptor beta chains listed below, sequenced in a study of shared clonotypes between healthy human individuals. The method was immunoSEQ multiplex PCR; TCRdb's version includes in-frame clones alone and lacks a portion of them. There are roughly 1,500,000 clones in the sample; 98% occur only once, and roughly 0.45% lies in the top ten. Sequenced: naive CD4+ T cells sorted from blood. Subset denoted: CD45RA+ positively selected. The origin of the receptors is a man aged 25-40 years in good health.

V usage is TRBV2 and J usage is TRBJ1-5, with a possible D match to TRBD1 (6 bases). V was clipped by 2 bases and J by 3 bases, with 11 bases between them. From germline, CDR1 is SNHLY and CDR2 FYNNEI. The CDR3 spans 15 residues. CDR3 in DNA: TGTGCCAGCAGTGAAAACAGGGCCTACAATCAGCCCCAGCATTTT. This encodes CASSENRAYNQPQHF.

The CDR3 DNA sequence: TGTGCCAGCAGCCTAGCGGGTTGGACAGATACGCAGTATTTT. Its protein product is CASSLAGWTDTQYF. The chain recombines TRBV27 with TRBJ2-3; 8 bases are shared with TRBD2. The CDR3 covers 14 residues. J was trimmed by 3 bases and V by 6 bases; bases with no gene match: 5. The germline gives CDR1 MNHEY, CDR2 SMNVEV (reference sequence).

The rearrangement joins TRBV4-2 to TRBJ2-7; 7 positions match TRBD1. The CDR3 covers 15 residues. In germline, CDR1 is LGHNA, CDR2 YNFKEQ. Trimming at V came to 0 bases and at J to 12 bases, leaving 14 bases not matched to a gene. CDR3 bases: TGTGCCAGCAGCCAAGATCTGACAGGGCTGTCCCTTCGGTACTTC. This translates into CASSQDLTGLSLRYF.

The chain uses TRBV12-5 and TRBJ2-1; 7 bases map to TRBD2. Germline loops: CDR1 LGHNT, CDR2 FRNRAP. V was clipped by 7 bases and J by 0 bases; unmatched bases: 6. The CDR3 is made up of 15 amino acids. CDR3 region: CASARLAGSYNEQFF. The DNA of the CDR3 is TGTGCTAGTGCCCGACTAGCAGGCTCCTACAATGAGCAGTTCTTC.

The chain is built from TRBV9 and TRBJ2-1; 9 bases are shared with TRBD2. V dropped 0 bases and J dropped 7; count of bases not matched to a gene: 8. Looked up from germline, CDR1 is SGDLS and CDR2 is YYNGEE. There are 16 residues in the CDR3. This chain's CDR3 is CASSVAGLAGQNEQFF. CDR3 nucleotides: TGTGCCAGCAGCGTAGCTGGGCTAGCGGGGCAAAATGAGCAGTTCTTC.

The chain is built from TRBV9 and TRBJ2-7, with D unclear. Looked up from germline, CDR1 is SGDLS and CDR2 is YYNGEE. This CDR3 region has 13 residues. CDR3 in DNA: TGTCCCAACTACAGAATTCCTCCCTACGAGCAGTACTTC. Translated, it gives CPNYRIPPYEQYF. Drawing the rest from reference TRBV9 and TRBJ2-7, the complete variable domain is DSGVTQTPKHLITATGQRVTLRCSPRSGDLSVYWYQQSLDQGLQFLIQYYNGEERAKGNILERFSAQQFPDLHSELNLSSLELGDSALYFCPNYRIPPYEQYFGPGTRLTVT.

The CDR3 DNA reads TGTGCCAGCATTGGATGGAGTCAGCCCCAGCATTTT. Its translation: CASIGWSQPQHF. The V call is TRBV28, the J call TRBJ1-5; D gene ambiguous. V dropped 7 bases and J dropped 6 bases, with 10 bases sitting between them. Germline V gives CDR1 MDHEN, CDR2 SYDVKM. This CDR3 comprises 12 residues. Drawing the rest from reference TRBV28 and TRBJ1-5, the complete variable domain is DVKVTQSSRYLVKRTGEKVFLECVQDMDHENMFWYRQDPGLGLRLIYFSYDVKMKEKGDIPEGYSVSREKKERFSLILESASTNQTSMYLCASIGWSQPQHFGDGTRLSIL.